This T cell receptor beta chain was sequenced in a study of naive and memory T cell subsets. Findings of the study overall: Expression changes during T cell differentiation may affect RNA-based TCR counts. Clonotypes are single alpha or beta chains, not paired receptors. From naive to CM, EM and EMRA, diversity decreased and Gini increased.

This CDR3 is 18 amino acids long. V lost 6 bases to trimming and J lost 5 bases; unmatched junction nucleotides: 14. From germline, CDR1 is MNHEY and CDR2 SMNVEV (reference sequence). Four subsets defined by CD45RA and CD27 were sorted after CD3, CD4, CD8 and live/dead staining. This clonotype was seen repeatedly, ten times or more. Its antigen is undetermined. The beta constant-region primer was an equimolar mix of two oligonucleotides covering TRBC1 and TRBC2. Ligated cDNA was amplified by four rounds of PCR with nested alpha and beta constant-region primers and SP2. From the UMI-ligation and nested PCR reads, TCRdb called clonotypes with MiXCR, one entry per CDR3 protein. The sample includes tens of thousands of distinct CDR3 sequences, 8% to 9.5% of them seen just once.

This rearrangement joins TRBV27 to TRBJ2-5; 14 nucleotides agree with TRBD2. The sequence derives from a human donor in good health. Input material: naive CD8+ T cells from blood. CDR3 sequence (DNA): TGTGCCAGCAGATCGACTTGGACTAGCGGGAGGCTAGGTGAGACCCAGTACTTC. The encoded protein is CASRSTWTSGRLGETQYF.